One and the same sample provided the 3 T cell receptor beta chains below, sequenced in a study of sequential checkpoint blockade in melanoma. Treatment specified: randomized to nivolumab then ipilimumab (arm A) or the reverse (arm B). TCRdb keeps only in-frame clones here, not all; method: immunoSEQ multiplex PCR. The sample includes 2,500 or so clones, around a quarter of them seen just once. The sequenced sample was tumor tissue (inferred from file names), obtained from a patient given nivolumab and ipilimumab in sequence. These receptor sequences come from a human donor with melanoma.

This clone has a handful of counts. The chain uses TRBV19 and TRBJ2-5; tentatively, D is TRBD1 (6 bases). This CDR3 spans 14 amino acids. Germline CDR1 LNHDA, CDR2 SQIVND (reference sequence). Between the trimmed V and J ends, which lost 2 bases and 5 bases, there was a span of 12 bases. The CDR3 coding sequence is TGTGCCAGTAGTATAAGGGACATCGGTGAGACCCAGTACTTC. Translated: CASSIRDIGETQYF.

In this sample, this clone turned up a few times. The CDR3 nucleotides read TGTGCCAGCAGCTTAAGGGGTGGCACTGAAGCTTTCTTT. It yields the protein CASSLRGGTEAFF. The chain recombines TRBV7-1 with TRBJ1-1; perhaps TRBD1 as D (5 bases). Being an ORF, TRBV7-1 has a function that is uncertain. This CDR3 is 13 amino acids long. Trimming took off 4 bases at V and 4 bases at J, with 10 bases between the two ends.

The chain couples TRBV18 to TRBJ1-1; D is unresolved. Trimming removed 1 base at V and 1 base at J, with 4 bases between. Germline CDR1 KGHSH, CDR2 LQKENI. The CDR3 consists of 13 residues. The CDR3 here is CASSPQANTEAFF. The CDR3 nucleotides read TGTGCCAGCTCACCACAGGCGAACACTGAAGCTTTCTTT.